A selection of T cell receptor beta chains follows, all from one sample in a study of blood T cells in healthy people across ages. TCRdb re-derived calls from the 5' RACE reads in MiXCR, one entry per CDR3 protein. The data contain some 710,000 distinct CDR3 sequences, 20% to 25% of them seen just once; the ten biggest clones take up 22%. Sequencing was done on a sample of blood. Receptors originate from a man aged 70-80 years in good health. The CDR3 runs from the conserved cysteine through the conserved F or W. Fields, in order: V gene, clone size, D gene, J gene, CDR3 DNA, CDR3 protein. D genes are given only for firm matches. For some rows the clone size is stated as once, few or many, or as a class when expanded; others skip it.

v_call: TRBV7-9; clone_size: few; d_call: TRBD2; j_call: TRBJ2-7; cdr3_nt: TGTGCCAGCAGCTTACCCGGACTAGTGTACGAGCAGTACTTC; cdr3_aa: CASSLPGLVYEQYF
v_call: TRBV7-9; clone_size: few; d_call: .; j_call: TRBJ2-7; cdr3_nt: TGTGCCAGCAGCTTAATCCAGGGTCTCGGGTTCTTTTACGAGCAGTACTTC; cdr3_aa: CASSLIQGLGFFYEQYF
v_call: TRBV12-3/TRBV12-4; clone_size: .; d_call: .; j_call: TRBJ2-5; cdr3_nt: TGTGCCAGCAGCAGGACTACCTACAATGAGCAGCTCTTC; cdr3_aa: CASSRTTYNEQLF
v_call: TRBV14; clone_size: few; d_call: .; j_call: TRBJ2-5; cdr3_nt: TGTGCCAGCAGCCAAGATCCCCGACGACCGGGGGAGACCCAGTACTTC; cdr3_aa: CASSQDPRRPGETQYF
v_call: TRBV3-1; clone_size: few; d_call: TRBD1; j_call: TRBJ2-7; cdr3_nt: TGTGCCAGCAGTTCTTACGGGACAGGGGGAATCTACGAGCGGTACTTC; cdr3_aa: CASSSYGTGGIYERYF
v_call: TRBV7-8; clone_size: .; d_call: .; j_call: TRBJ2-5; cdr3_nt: TGTGCCAGCAGCTTGGGGAACAGCCGCTCCAAGAGATCCCAGTACTTC; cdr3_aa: CASSLGNSRSKRSQYF
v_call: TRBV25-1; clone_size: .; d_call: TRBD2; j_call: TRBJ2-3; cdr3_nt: TGTGCCGGCAGTGAATTGAGCGGGGCTCCGGATACGCAGTATTTT; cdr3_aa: CAGSELSGAPDTQYF
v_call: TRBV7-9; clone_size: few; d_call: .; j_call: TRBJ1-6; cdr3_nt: TGTGCCAGCAGCTTAGGGCAAGAGAGTTCACCCCTCCACTTT; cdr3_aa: CASSLGQESSPLHF
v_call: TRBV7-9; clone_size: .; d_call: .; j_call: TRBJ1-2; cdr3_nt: TGTGCCAGCAGCTTAGCCCAAGTCGTGGCCTATGGCTACACCTTC; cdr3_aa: CASSLAQVVAYGYTF
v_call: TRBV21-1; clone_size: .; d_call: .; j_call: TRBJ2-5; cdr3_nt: TGTGCCCGCCCAAGGGGGGAAGAGACCCAGTACTTC; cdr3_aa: CARPRGEETQYF
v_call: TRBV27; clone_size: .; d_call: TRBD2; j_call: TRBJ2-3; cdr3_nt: TGTGCCAGCACCCTAGCGGGGATCACAGATACGCAGTATTTT; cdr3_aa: CASTLAGITDTQYF
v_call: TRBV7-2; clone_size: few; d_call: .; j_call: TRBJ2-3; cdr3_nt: TGTGCCAGCAGCTTAACGGTCGTAAACACAGATACGCAGTATTTT; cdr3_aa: CASSLTVVNTDTQYF
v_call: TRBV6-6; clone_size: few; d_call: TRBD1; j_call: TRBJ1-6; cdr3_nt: TGTGCCAGCTACGGACAGGGAGGGAAAAATAATTCACCCCTCCACTTT; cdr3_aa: CASYGQGGKNNSPLHF
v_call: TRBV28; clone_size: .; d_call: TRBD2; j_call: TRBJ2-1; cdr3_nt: TGTGCCAGCAGTTTAGAAGCGGGAGGGCCGTACAATGAGCAGTTCTTC; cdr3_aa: CASSLEAGGPYNEQFF
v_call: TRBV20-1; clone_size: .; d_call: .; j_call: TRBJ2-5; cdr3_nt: TGCAGTGCTAGCGGGAATCGGGTTGGAGAGACCCGGTACTTC; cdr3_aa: CSASGNRVGETRYF
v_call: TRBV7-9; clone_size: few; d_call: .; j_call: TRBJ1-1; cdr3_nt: TGTGCCAGCAGGGAGAGGGGGAACACTGAGGCTTTCTTT; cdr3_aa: CASRERGNTEAFF
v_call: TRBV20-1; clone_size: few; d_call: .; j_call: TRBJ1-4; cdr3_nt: TGCAGTGCTACCCCGGGGGGCGCCCCGGGAGCTAATGAAAAACTGTTTTTT; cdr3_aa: CSATPGGAPGANEKLFF
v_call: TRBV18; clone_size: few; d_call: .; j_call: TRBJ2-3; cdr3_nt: TGTGCCAGCTCACCCGGTTTTCGGACAGATACGCAGTATTTT; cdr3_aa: CASSPGFRTDTQYF
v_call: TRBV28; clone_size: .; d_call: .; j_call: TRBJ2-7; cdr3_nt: TGTGCCACCTACGAGGCAGGGGATTTCTACGAGCAGTACTTC; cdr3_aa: CATYEAGDFYEQYF
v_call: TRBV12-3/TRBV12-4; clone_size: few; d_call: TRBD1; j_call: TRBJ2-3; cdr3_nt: TGTGCCAGCAGTGGAACAGGGGTTCAGAGTGATTTT; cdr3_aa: CASSGTGVQSDF
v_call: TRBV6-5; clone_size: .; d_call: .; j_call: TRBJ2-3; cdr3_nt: TGTGCCAGCAGTTACTCGAGGGATGTCTCCGTGGATACGCAGTATTTT; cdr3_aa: CASSYSRDVSVDTQYF
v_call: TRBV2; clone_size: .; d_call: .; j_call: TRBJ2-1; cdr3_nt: TGTGCCAGCAATAGTTGGCCCCCATACAATGAGCAGTTCTTC; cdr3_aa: CASNSWPPYNEQFF
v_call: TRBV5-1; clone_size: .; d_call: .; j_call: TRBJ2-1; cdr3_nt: TGCGCCAGCAGCTTCACCGGGACTGCCCCTCCTGAGCAGTTCTTC; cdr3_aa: CASSFTGTAPPEQFF
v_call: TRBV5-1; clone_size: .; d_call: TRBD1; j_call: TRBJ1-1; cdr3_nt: TGCGCCAGCAGCCGGGGACAGGGGAGTTGGACTGAAGCTTTCTTT; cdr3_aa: CASSRGQGSWTEAFF
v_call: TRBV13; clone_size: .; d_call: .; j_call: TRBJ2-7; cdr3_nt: TGTGCCAGCAGCTACCAGAACTACTACGAGCAGTACTTC; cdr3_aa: CASSYQNYYEQYF
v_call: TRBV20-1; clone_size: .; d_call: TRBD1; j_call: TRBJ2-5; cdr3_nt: TGCAGTGCTGGGACAGCTAGTGAGACCCAGTACTTC; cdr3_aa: CSAGTASETQYF
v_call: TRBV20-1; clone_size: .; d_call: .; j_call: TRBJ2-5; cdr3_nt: TGCAGTGCCCCTCGAGGGGTAGGCCAAGAGACCCAGTACTTC; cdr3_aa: CSAPRGVGQETQYF
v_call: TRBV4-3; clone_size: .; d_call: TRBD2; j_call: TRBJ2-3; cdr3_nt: TGCGCCAGCAGCCACTCTAGCGGGAGGGGTTTCACAGATACGCAGTATTTT; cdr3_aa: CASSHSSGRGFTDTQYF
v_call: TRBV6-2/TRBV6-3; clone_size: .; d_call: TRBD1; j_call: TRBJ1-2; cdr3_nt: TGTGCCAGCAGGGAGGCCGGGACAGGGCCCCCTGACTATGGCTACACCTTC; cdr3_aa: CASREAGTGPPDYGYTF
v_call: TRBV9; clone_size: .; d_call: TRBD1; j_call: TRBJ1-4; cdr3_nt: TGTGCCAGCAGCGTAGCTGGTGCCAGGGGGTTTGAAAAACTGTTTTTT; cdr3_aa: CASSVAGARGFEKLFF
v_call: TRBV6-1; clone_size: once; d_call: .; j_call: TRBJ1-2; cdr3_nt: TGTGCCAGCACTCCAGTGGCAGGGCAAGCTAACTATGGCTACACCTTC; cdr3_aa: CASTPVAGQANYGYTF
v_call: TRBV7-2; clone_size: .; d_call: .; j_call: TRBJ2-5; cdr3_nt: TGTGTCAGCAGCTTAACGAGGCAGGCGGAGACCCAGTACTTC; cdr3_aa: CVSSLTRQAETQYF
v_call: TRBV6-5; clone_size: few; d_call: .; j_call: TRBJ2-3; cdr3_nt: TGTGCCAGCAGGGACTACCGGACTGCAGATACGCAGTATTTT; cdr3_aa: CASRDYRTADTQYF
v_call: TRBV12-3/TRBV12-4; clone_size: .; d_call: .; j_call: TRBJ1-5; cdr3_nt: TGTGCCAGCAGTTTCTTAGGCAGGGGCAATCAGCCCCAGCATTTT; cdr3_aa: CASSFLGRGNQPQHF
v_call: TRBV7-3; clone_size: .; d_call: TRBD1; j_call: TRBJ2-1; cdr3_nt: TGTGCCAGCAGCATCGGAACAGGGGGCTTTAATGAGCAGTTCTTC; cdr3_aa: CASSIGTGGFNEQFF
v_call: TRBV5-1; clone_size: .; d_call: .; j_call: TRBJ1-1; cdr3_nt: TGCGCCAGCAGCCTACAATCTTCAAGGAACACTGAAGCTTTCTTT; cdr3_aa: CASSLQSSRNTEAFF
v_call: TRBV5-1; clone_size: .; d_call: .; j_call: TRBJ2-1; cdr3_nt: TGCGCCAGCAGCTTGGGGACGGCGAGCAATGAGCAGTTCTTC; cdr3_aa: CASSLGTASNEQFF
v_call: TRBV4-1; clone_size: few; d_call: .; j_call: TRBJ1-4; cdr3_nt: TGCGCCAGCAGCCAAGCTCGGGGTACAACTAATGAAAAACTGTTTTTT; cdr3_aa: CASSQARGTTNEKLFF
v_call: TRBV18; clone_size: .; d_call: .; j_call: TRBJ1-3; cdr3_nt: TGTGCCAGCTCACCACCGACGGAACTTGGAAACACCATATATTTT; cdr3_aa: CASSPPTELGNTIYF
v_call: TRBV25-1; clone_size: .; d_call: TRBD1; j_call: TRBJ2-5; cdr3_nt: TGTGCCAGCAGTGAAATGGCAGGGGGTCAAGAGACCCAGTACTTC; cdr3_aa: CASSEMAGGQETQYF
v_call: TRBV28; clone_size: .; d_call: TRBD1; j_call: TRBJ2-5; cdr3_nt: TGTGCCAGCAGTATCCAGGACAGGGGAGGGGAGACCCAGTACTTC; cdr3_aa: CASSIQDRGGETQYF
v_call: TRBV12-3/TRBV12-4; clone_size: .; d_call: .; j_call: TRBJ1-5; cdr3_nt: TGTGCCAGCAGTTCGACAAGTCTTAATCAGCCCCAGCATTTT; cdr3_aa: CASSSTSLNQPQHF